These 5 T cell receptor beta chains originate from one sample sequenced in a study of T cell responses to AZD1222 COVID-19 vaccine. The assay was immunoSEQ multiplex PCR, and TCRdb's table has in-frame clones only and misses some. The data show more than 110,000 clones, 80% to 90% seen once. Material: peripheral blood, obtained on day 0 of AZD1222 vaccination. These receptors all stem from an adult in good health.

The CDR3 spells CAWLGRGFKNYGYTF. The CDR3, as DNA: TGTGCCTGGTTAGGGAGGGGATTTAAGAACTATGGCTACACCTTC. The chain recombines TRBV30 with TRBJ1-2; TRBD1 might be the D (5 bases). Trimming took off 5 bases at V and 2 bases at J, with 18 bases between the two ends. This CDR3 is 15 amino acids long. The V gene's germline CDR1 is GTSNPN and CDR2 SVGIG (reference sequence).

The chain recombines TRBV19 with TRBJ2-1; TRBD2 agrees at 9 bases. V gave up 7 bases and J gave up 6 bases; unmatched junction bases: 10. Germline lookup yields CDR1 LNHDA and CDR2 SQIVND (reference sequence). This CDR3 has 15 amino acids. The CDR3 region has the DNA TGTGCCAGTAAAGAATTGACTAGCGGTCTCAATGAGCAGTTCTTC. Translation gives CASKELTSGLNEQFF.

The chain links TRBV6-5 to TRBJ2-1; the match to TRBD2 covers 8 bases. The CDR3 loop spans 15 amino acids. With 2 bases clipped from V and 6 bases from J, the junction kept 6 bases outside the gene matches. CDR1 is MNHEY and CDR2 is SVGAGI in the germline V gene. The CDR3 here is CASSYGLAGGNEQFF. Written as DNA, the CDR3 is TGTGCCAGCAGTTACGGTCTAGCGGGTGGCAATGAGCAGTTCTTC.

The J gene is TRBJ1-1, the V gene TRBV30; TRBD1 matches 8 bases. This CDR3 region has 15 residues. Germline assignment: CDR1 GTSNPN and CDR2 SVGIG (reference sequence). The DNA of the CDR3 is TGTGCACAAGGGACTAGGACAGGGTCTAAGACTGAAGCTTTCTTT. It encodes CAQGTRTGSKTEAFF. The full variable domain, completed using reference TRBV30 and TRBJ1-1, is SQTIHQWPATLVQPVGSPLSLECTVEGTSNPNLYWYRQAAGRGLQLLFYSVGIGQISSEVPQNLSASRPQDRQFILSSKKLLLSDSGFYLCAQGTRTGSKTEAFFGQGTRLTVV.

The chain has TRBV7-9 and TRBJ2-7, with D perhaps matching TRBD2 (6 bases). The germline V and J ends were trimmed by 6 bases and 2 bases, with 14 bases remaining between them. The CDR3 covers 14 residues. CDR1 SEHNR and CDR2 FQNEAQ come from the germline V gene (reference sequence). The CDR3 here is CASSPLAKPYEQYF. CDR3 nucleotide sequence: TGTGCCAGCAGTCCCCTAGCGAAACCCTACGAGCAGTACTTC.